One sample yielded the 22 T cell receptor beta chains listed below, sequenced in a study of blood T cell repertoires in COVID-19. Repertoires were generated with immunoSEQ multiplex PCR, while TCRdb's copy carries only in-frame clones and drops some. The data show approximately 400,000 clones, approximately 77% seen once. Specimen: peripheral blood. All receptors derive from a human donor with acute or convalescent COVID-19. The donor label of this sample is uncertain.

In nucleotides, the CDR3 is TGTGCCAGCAGCCATCCACAGGGGTGGTCGACAGATACGCAGTATTTT. Encoded protein: CASSHPQGWSTDTQYF. The chain links TRBV3-1 (or the pseudogene TRBV3-2) to TRBJ2-3; TRBD1 aligns across 7 bases. V dropped 3 bases and J dropped 3; count of bases not matched to a gene: 9. The CDR3 is 16 residues long. Germline-derived CDR1 and CDR2 are LGHDT and YNNKEL (reference sequence).

The chain uses TRBV5-1 and TRBJ2-3; no reliable D call. V lost 4 bases to trimming and J lost 2 bases, with 5 bases between them. This CDR3 is built from 12 residues. Germline values: CDR1 SGHRS, CDR2 YFSETQ. The CDR3 DNA follows: TGCGCCAGCAGCGAGTCCACAGATACGCAGTATTTT. It encodes CASSESTDTQYF.

The rearrangement uses TRBV28 and TRBJ1-2, with D tentatively TRBD1 (6 bases). The germline CDR1 and CDR2 sequences are MDHEN and SYDVKM. V dropped 4 bases and J dropped 4 bases, with 10 bases sitting between them. The length of the CDR3 is 13 residues. The CDR3 loop reads CASSSQGPYGYTF. The CDR3 bases are TGTGCCAGCAGTTCACAGGGCCCCTATGGCTACACCTTC.

The genes are TRBV10-3 and TRBJ2-1; TRBD2 agrees at 10 bases. Losses at the gene ends were 6 bases for V and 1 base for J; bases not matched to a gene: 3. The CDR3 spans 15 residues. The germline gives CDR1 ENHRY, CDR2 SYGVKD. The CDR3 DNA follows: TGTGCCATCAGCCCTAGCGGGGGTTCCTACAATGAGCAGTTCTTC. Translated, it gives CAISPSGGSYNEQFF.

The gene calls are TRBV5-1 and TRBJ2-1, with TRBD1 identical over 10 bases. The CDR3 has 16 residues. Losses at the gene ends were 2 bases for V and 4 bases for J; bases not matched to a gene: 6. From germline, CDR1 is SGHRS and CDR2 YFSETQ. The CDR3 DNA follows: TGCGCCAGCAGCTTCGCCGGGACAGGGGTTTACAATGAGCAGTTCTTC. This encodes CASSFAGTGVYNEQFF. The full variable domain, in which reference TRBV5-1 and TRBJ2-1 provide the parts outside the CDR3, is KAGVTQTPRYLIKTRGQQVTLSCSPISGHRSVSWYQQTPGQGLQFLFEYFSETQRNKGNFPGRFSGRQFSNSRSEMNVSTLELGDSALYLCASSFAGTGVYNEQFFGPGTRLTVL.

The V and J genes are TRBV7-2 and TRBJ2-7; TRBD2 agrees at 7 bases. The V gene's germline CDR1 is SGHTA and CDR2 FQGNSA. The junction had 14 bases not matched to a gene; V was cut back by 6 bases and J by 6 bases. The CDR3 runs to 15 residues. The CDR3 coding sequence is TGTGCCAGCAGGGGTCGCGGGGGAGCGGGTCGCGAGCAGTACTTC. Protein sequence: CASRGRGGAGREQYF.

The chain carries TRBV19 and TRBJ1-5; no clear D. The V gene's germline CDR1 is LNHDA and CDR2 SQIVND (reference sequence). Trimming pared 0 bases from V and 6 bases from J, leaving 6 bases between. This CDR3 is built from 13 residues. CDR3 amino acids: CASSIDRFQPQHF. DNA for the CDR3: TGTGCCAGTAGTATAGACAGGTTTCAGCCCCAGCATTTT.

This clone was counted a few times. The chain carries TRBV28 and TRBJ2-7; D may be TRBD1 (6 bases). CDR3 length: 10 amino acids. V was trimmed by 11 bases and J by 4 bases, leaving 9 bases between them. Germline CDR1 and CDR2: MDHEN and SYDVKM. The CDR3 region has the DNA TGTGCCTCAGGGGTTTACGAGCAGTACTTC. This encodes CASGVYEQYF.

The chain recombines TRBV11-2 with TRBJ1-2, with D uncertain. The germline CDR1 and CDR2 sequences are SGHAT and FQNNGV. This CDR3 has 17 residues. V gave up 5 bases and J gave up 8 bases, with 27 bases separating them. The CDR3 reads CASSGPSGVVNYGGYTF. The CDR3 nucleotides read TGTGCCAGCAGCGGCCCATCCGGAGTGGTGAACTATGGCGGCTACACCTTC.

There are a few counts of this clone. For the CDR3, the DNA is TGTGCCAGCAGCTTACAGGGGCAATCCTATGGCTACACCTTC. Protein sequence: CASSLQGQSYGYTF. The chain recombines TRBV7-2 with TRBJ1-2, with D possibly TRBD1 on 6 matching bases. Between the trimmed V and J ends, which lost 2 bases and 4 bases, there was a span of 11 bases. Germline CDR1 reads SGHTA; CDR2 reads FQGNSA. The CDR3 is 14 residues long. Variable domain in full (rest from reference TRBV7-2 and TRBJ1-2): GAGVSQSPSNKVTEKGKDVELRCDPISGHTALYWYRQSLGQGLEFLIYFQGNSAPDKSGLPSDRFSAERTGGSVSTLTIQRTQQEDSAVYLCASSLQGQSYGYTFGSGTRLTVV.

This clone appeared a few times. This rearrangement joins TRBV12-3 or TRBV12-4 to TRBJ1-2; D is undetermined. With 5 bases removed from V and 3 bases from J, the gap between germline ends came to 7 bases. This CDR3 is built from 12 residues. The CDR3 DNA reads as TGTGCCAGCAGTAAGACATACTATGGCTACACCTTC. Translation gives CASSKTYYGYTF.

This chain joins TRBV19 and TRBJ1-6, with 8 bases matching TRBD1. Germline V gene data show CDR1 as LNHDA and CDR2 as SQIVND (reference sequence). Unmatched junction bases numbered 5, after V lost 7 bases and J lost 6 bases. This CDR3 has 14 residues. This CDR3 is CASTRDRINSPLHF. CDR3 DNA: TGTGCCAGTACTCGGGACAGGATTAATTCACCCCTCCACTTT.

The gene calls are TRBV9 and TRBJ2-5; possibly TRBD2 for D (7 bases). Per germline, CDR1 SGDLS and CDR2 YYNGEE. The CDR3 covers 16 residues. V was cut by 0 bases and J by 5 bases, with 17 bases left in between. CDR3 DNA: TGTGCCAGCAGCGTAGCTCTAGGGGGGGCTCAGGAGACCCAGTACTTC. Translation: CASSVALGGAQETQYF.

The V gene is TRBV28, the J gene TRBJ1-2, with D maybe TRBD1 (6 bases). CDR3 length: 15 residues. Deletions cut 2 bases from V and 4 bases from J, with 14 bases between. Germline CDR1 and CDR2: MDHEN and SYDVKM. CDR3 sequence: CASSLPLTGSYGYTF. The CDR3 DNA reads TGTGCCAGCAGTTTACCCTTGACAGGATCCTATGGCTACACCTTC.

This clone was observed a few times. The gene calls are TRBV14 and TRBJ2-2; no clear D. With 1 base removed from V and 7 bases from J, the gap between germline ends came to 7 bases. The CDR3 runs 13 residues. The germline V gene has CDR1 SGHDN and CDR2 FVKESK. The CDR3 is CASSQVPFGELFF. The CDR3 region has the DNA TGTGCCAGCAGCCAAGTTCCCTTCGGGGAGCTGTTTTTT.

This clone was counted a few times. The chain is built from TRBV7-2 and TRBJ2-1, with D possibly matching TRBD2 (5 bases). Germline values: CDR1 SGHTA, CDR2 FQGNSA. Trimming stripped 3 bases from V and 5 bases from J, with 14 bases between. CDR3 length: 15 amino acids. As DNA, the CDR3 is TGTGCCAGCAGCTTTGCCGGGGTGTACGACAATGAGCAGTTCTTC. Translated: CASSFAGVYDNEQFF.

This clone was seen only once. This chain connects TRBV2 to TRBJ2-6, with 8 positions matching TRBD2. The CDR3 is made up of 19 amino acids. Germline CDR1 reads SNHLY; CDR2 reads FYNNEI. Trimming cost V 2 bases and J 2 bases; bases outside gene matches: 11. The CDR3, as DNA: TGTGCCAGCAGTGAACGGGTTCGAGCGGGAGTGGCTGGGGCCAACGTCCTGACTTTC. This translates into CASSERVRAGVAGANVLTF.

V and J are TRBV3-1 (or the pseudogene TRBV3-2) and TRBJ1-2; D is uncertain. Germline CDR1 and CDR2: LGHDT and YNNKEL (reference sequence). The CDR3 spans 13 residues. Between the trimmed V and J ends, which lost 5 bases and 6 bases, there was a span of 13 bases. CDR3: CASSVRGPHGYTF. The CDR3, as DNA: TGTGCCAGCAGCGTCCGGGGTCCGCATGGCTACACCTTC.

CDR3 nucleotide sequence: TGTGCCAGCAGCTTGGTACGTGAGGGTGAGCAGTTCTTC. It codes for CASSLVREGEQFF. V is TRBV5-4 and J is TRBJ2-1, with TRBD2 as a possible D gene (5 bases). CDR3 size: 13 residues. CDR1 is SGHNT, CDR2 YYREEE, per germline (reference sequence). The ends were cut back, 0 bases at V and 9 bases at J, with 10 bases in the middle.

DNA of the CDR3: TGTGCCACCAGCAGAGAAGGGGAGGGTAATCAGCCCCAGCATTTT. Translated, it gives CATSREGEGNQPQHF. The chain carries TRBV15 and TRBJ1-5; a weak D match, TRBD1 (5 bases). This CDR3 region has 15 residues. V was trimmed by 0 bases and J by 4 bases, leaving 10 bases between them. The germline CDR1 and CDR2 sequences are LNHNV and YYDKDF (reference sequence).

J is TRBJ2-7 and V is TRBV12-3 or TRBV12-4, with D perhaps TRBD1 (6 bases). Trimming stripped 5 bases from V and 6 bases from J, with 14 bases between. The CDR3 is 13 amino acids. CDR3 sequence: CASSRRTGTEQYF. The DNA of the CDR3 is TGTGCCAGCAGTCGCCGAACAGGGACCGAGCAGTACTTC.

This clone has a single count. The rearrangement uses TRBV6-4 and TRBJ1-1, with 9 positions matching TRBD1. V lost 3 bases and J lost 11; bases outside the gene matches: 7. CDR1 is MRHNA, CDR2 SNTAGT, per germline. CDR3 length: 13 amino acids. The CDR3 nucleotides read TGTGCCAGCAGTGAAAAACAGGGGGCGCGGGCTTTCTTT. This encodes CASSEKQGARAFF.